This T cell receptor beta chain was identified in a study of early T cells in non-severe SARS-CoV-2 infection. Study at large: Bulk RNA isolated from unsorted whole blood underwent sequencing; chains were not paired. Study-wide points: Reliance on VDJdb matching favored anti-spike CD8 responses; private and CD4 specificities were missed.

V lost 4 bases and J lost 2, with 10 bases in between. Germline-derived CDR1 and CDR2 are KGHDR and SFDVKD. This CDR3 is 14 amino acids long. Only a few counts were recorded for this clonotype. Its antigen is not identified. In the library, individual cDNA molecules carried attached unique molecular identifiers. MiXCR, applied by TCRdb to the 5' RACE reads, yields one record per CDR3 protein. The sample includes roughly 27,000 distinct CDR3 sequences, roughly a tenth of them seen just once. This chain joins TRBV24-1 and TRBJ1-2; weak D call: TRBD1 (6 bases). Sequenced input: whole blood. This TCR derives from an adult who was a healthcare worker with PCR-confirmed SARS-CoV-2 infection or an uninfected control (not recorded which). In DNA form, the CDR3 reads TGTGCCACCAGTGACCCGACAGGAAACTATGGCTACACCTTC. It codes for CATSDPTGNYGYTF.